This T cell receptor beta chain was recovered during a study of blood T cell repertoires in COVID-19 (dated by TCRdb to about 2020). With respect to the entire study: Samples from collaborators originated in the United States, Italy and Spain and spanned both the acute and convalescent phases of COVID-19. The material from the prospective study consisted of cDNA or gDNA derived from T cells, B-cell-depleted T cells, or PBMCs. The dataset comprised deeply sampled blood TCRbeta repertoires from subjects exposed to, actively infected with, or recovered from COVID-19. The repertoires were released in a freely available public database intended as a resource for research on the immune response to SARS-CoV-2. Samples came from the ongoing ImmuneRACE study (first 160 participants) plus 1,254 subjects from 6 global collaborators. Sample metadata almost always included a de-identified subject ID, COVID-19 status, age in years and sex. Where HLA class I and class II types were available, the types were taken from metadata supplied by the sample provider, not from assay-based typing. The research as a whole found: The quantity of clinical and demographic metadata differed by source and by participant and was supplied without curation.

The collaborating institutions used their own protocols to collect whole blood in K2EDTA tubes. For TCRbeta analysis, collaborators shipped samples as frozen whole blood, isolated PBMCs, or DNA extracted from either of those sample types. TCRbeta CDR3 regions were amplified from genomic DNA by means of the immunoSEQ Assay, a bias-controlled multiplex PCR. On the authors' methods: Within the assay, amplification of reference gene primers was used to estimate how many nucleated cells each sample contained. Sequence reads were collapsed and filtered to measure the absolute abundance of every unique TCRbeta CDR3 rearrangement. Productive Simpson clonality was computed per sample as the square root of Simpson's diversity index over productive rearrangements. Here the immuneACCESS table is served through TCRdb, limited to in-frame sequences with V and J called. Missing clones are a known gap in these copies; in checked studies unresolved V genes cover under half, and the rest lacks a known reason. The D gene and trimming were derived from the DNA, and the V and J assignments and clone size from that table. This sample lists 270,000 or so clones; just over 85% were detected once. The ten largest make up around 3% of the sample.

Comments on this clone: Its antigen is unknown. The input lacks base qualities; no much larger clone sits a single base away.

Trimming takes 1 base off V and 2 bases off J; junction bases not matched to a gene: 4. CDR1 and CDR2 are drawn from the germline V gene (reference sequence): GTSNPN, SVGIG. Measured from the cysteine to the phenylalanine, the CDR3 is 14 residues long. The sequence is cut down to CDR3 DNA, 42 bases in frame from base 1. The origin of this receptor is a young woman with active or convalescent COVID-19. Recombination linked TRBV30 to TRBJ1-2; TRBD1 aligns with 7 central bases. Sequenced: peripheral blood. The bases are TGTGCCTGGAGTGACTCACAGGGGAACTATGGCTACACCTTC. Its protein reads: CAWSDSQGNYGYTF.